The clone carrying this T cell receptor (beta chain) was counted only a few times. The data were taken from a study of early T cells in non-severe SARS-CoV-2 infection. In TCRdb, the 5' RACE reads were re-called with MiXCR into one record per CDR3 protein. This sample carries 35,000 to 45,000 distinct CDR3 sequences, 6% to 7% of them seen once, and the ten largest clones take about 20%. Trimming took off 2 bases at V and 8 bases at J, with 4 bases between the two ends. The CDR3 length is 11 residues. From germline, CDR1 is MNHEY and CDR2 SVGEGT. The chain is built from TRBV6-2 or TRBV6-3 and TRBJ2-1; D is uncertain. The starting material was whole blood, obtained at baseline. The sequence was obtained from an adult who was a healthcare worker with PCR-confirmed SARS-CoV-2 infection or an uninfected control (not recorded which). The CDR3 protein is CASSYPDEQFF. DNA of the CDR3: TGTGCCAGCAGTTACCCGGATGAGCAGTTCTTC.